This TCR beta chain was retrieved from a study of T cells after yellow fever vaccination. They built TCR cDNA with 5'RACE template switching, a step that put in a universal primer site and UMIs. TCRdb used MiXCR to reprocess the 5' RACE reads, holding one entry per CDR3 protein. Of 450,000 to 650,000 distinct CDR3 sequences listed, 21% are singletons. Trimming shortened V by 3 bases and J by 6 bases, and 8 bases separated the two germline ends. Germline-derived CDR1 and CDR2 are KGHDR and SFDVKD. This CDR3 has 13 residues. This clonotype was detected only a few times. What it recognizes is unknown. Overall study results and limits: Although the secondary response was weaker, it peaked faster, at day 5 versus 15.

The genes are TRBV24-1 and TRBJ2-1; D may be TRBD2 (5 bases). The receptor was derived from a man younger than 35 who received the YFV17D yellow fever vaccine. Sequencing used PBMCs, obtained about 21 days after the first yellow fever vaccination. CDR3 sequence (DNA): TGTGCCACCAGTGATCCGGGGAGCAATGAGCAGTTCTTC. Residues: CATSDPGSNEQFF.